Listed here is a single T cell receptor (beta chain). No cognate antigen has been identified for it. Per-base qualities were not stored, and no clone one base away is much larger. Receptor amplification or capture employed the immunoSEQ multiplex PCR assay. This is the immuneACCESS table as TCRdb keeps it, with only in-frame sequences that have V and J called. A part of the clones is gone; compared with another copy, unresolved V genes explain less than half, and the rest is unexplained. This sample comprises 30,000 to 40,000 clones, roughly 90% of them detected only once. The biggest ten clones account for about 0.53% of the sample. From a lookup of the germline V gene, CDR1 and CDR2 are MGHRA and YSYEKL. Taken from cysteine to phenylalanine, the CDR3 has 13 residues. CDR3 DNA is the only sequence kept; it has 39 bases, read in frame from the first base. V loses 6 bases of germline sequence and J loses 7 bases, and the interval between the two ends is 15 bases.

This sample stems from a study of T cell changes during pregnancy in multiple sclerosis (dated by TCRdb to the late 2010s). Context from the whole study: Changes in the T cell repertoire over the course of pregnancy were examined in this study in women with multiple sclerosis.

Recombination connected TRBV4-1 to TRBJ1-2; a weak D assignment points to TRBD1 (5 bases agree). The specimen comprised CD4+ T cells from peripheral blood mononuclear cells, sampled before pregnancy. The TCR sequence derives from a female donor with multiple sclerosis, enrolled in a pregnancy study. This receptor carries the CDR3 CASRPTGVGGYTF. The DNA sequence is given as TGCGCCAGCAGACCCACAGGTGTCGGTGGCTACACCTTC.